The 28 T cell receptor beta chains listed next were all sequenced from one sample in a study of blood T cell repertoires in COVID-19 (dated by TCRdb to 2018 to 2020). The library was produced with the immunoSEQ multiplex PCR assay. Entries here come from immuneACCESS through TCRdb and include only in-frame sequences with V and J called. Some clones fail to appear in such tables; in the studies checked, an unresolved V gene covers under half of the shortfall, and the cause of the remainder is unknown. The sample profile shows roughly 120,000 clones; approximately 78% of them were found once. Under 8% of the sample rests with the top ten. Material: peripheral blood. The receptors derive from a man between 65 and 85 years old with acute or convalescent COVID-19.

This chain connects TRBV6-1 to TRBJ1-2, with 7 positions matching TRBD1. Germline V gene sequence: CDR1 MNHNS, CDR2 SASEGT. The CDR3 loop spans 15 amino acids. J gave up 8 bases and V 3 bases, and 12 bases lay outside the gene matches. CDR3 coding DNA: TGTGCCAGCAGTGATGACGGAGGGGGCTCAGGGGGCTACACCTTC. It translates to CASSDDGGGSGGYTF.

Only a few counts were recorded for this clone. The CDR3 region is CASSELRAGDGYTF. DNA for the CDR3: TGTGCCAGCAGTGAGTTGAGGGCAGGGGATGGCTACACCTTC. The genes are TRBV2 and TRBJ1-2; weak D call: TRBD1 (6 bases). Looked up from germline, CDR1 is SNHLY and CDR2 is FYNNEI. There are 14 residues in the CDR3. Trimming took off 3 bases at V and 6 bases at J, with 14 bases between the two ends.

This chain connects TRBV10-2 to TRBJ2-4; D uncertain. Looked up from germline, CDR1 is WSHSY and CDR2 is SAAADI. The CDR3 is 14 residues long. The V end lost 4 bases, the J end lost 0 bases, and 7 bases lay between the germline ends. This chain's CDR3 is CASSVELAKNIQYF. The CDR3 DNA follows: TGCGCCAGCAGTGTTGAGCTAGCCAAAAACATTCAGTACTTC.

CDR3 amino acids: CASSYGQGKASYEQYF. The CDR3 bases are TGCGCCAGCAGCTACGGACAGGGAAAGGCCTCCTACGAGCAGTACTTC. V is TRBV5-1 and J is TRBJ2-7, with TRBD1 matching over 8 bases. Looked up from germline, CDR1 is SGHRS and CDR2 is YFSETQ. V lost 3 bases to trimming and J lost 0 bases; unmatched junction nucleotides: 8. This CDR3 contains 16 residues.

The chain has TRBV28 and TRBJ2-7, with 10 bases that match TRBD1. Germline V gene sequence: CDR1 MDHEN, CDR2 SYDVKM. With V trimmed by 4 bases and J by 7 bases, 7 bases remained unmatched. CDR3 size: 14 residues. CDR3 nucleotides: TGTGCCAGCAGTTCTCCGGGACAGGGGAGAGAGCAGTACTTC. Residues: CASSSPGQGREQYF.

There are a few counts of this clone. This chain joins TRBV30 and TRBJ2-1, with D unresolved. CDR3 size: 15 residues. From germline, CDR1 is GTSNPN and CDR2 SVGIG (reference sequence). V was pared by 0 bases and J by 0 bases, with 9 bases between. This CDR3 reads CAWSVLGSSYNEQFF. In DNA form, the CDR3 reads TGTGCCTGGAGTGTACTGGGCAGCTCCTACAATGAGCAGTTCTTC. The variable domain in full, completed from reference TRBV30 and TRBJ2-1, reads SQTIHQWPATLVQPVGSPLSLECTVEGTSNPNLYWYRQAAGRGLQLLFYSVGIGQISSEVPQNLSASRPQDRQFILSSKKLLLSDSGFYLCAWSVLGSSYNEQFFGPGTRLTVL.

The CDR3 nucleotides are TGCGCCAGCAGCCAAGATGGGGAGGAAAAACTGTTTTTT. It codes for CASSQDGEEKLFF. The rearrangement links TRBV4-1 to TRBJ1-4; D is unresolved. Germline CDR1 is MGHRA and CDR2 is YSYEKL. The CDR3 covers 13 residues. The V gene lost 0 bases and the J gene lost 8 bases, with 7 bases spanning the gap.

Points on this clone: Other DNA variants within this sample encode the same CDR3. J is TRBJ1-1 and V is TRBV6-5; a possible D gene is TRBD1 (5 bases). V shed 0 bases and J shed 4 bases, with 12 bases lying between them. Germline values: CDR1 MNHEY, CDR2 SVGAGI. The CDR3 consists of 15 residues. CDR3 in amino acids: CASSYSGRGSTEAFF. DNA of the CDR3: TGTGCCAGCAGTTACTCGGGTCGGGGGAGCACTGAAGCTTTCTTT.

This chain joins TRBV5-6 and TRBJ2-2, with 7 bases identical to TRBD1. Trimming took 1 base from V and 1 from J; bases not matched to a gene: 10. Germline V CDR1 and CDR2: SGHDT, YYEEEE. The CDR3 runs to 18 residues. The CDR3 reads CASSLLERTGQNTGELFF. CDR3 DNA: TGTGCCAGCAGCTTGCTCGAGAGGACAGGACAGAACACCGGGGAGCTGTTTTTT.

This clone occurred a few times. The genes are TRBV2 and TRBJ2-7; tentative D call: TRBD1 (6 bases). The CDR3 loop spans 13 amino acids. Per the germline V gene, CDR1 is SNHLY and CDR2 is FYNNEI. The V gene lost 7 bases and the J gene lost 6 bases, with 16 bases spanning the gap. CDR3 bases: TGTGCCAGCAATTCCCAGGGGACAAGCGAGCAGTACTTC. Translated, it gives CASNSQGTSEQYF.

A word on this clone: Other DNA sequences in the sample encode the same CDR3. CDR3 sequence: CASSLVLAGSTDTQYF. The CDR3 DNA is TGCGCCAGCAGCTTGGTACTAGCGGGAAGCACAGATACGCAGTATTTT. The J gene is TRBJ2-3, the V gene TRBV5-1, with 10 bases lining up with TRBD2. V dropped 0 bases and J dropped 0; count of bases not matched to a gene: 1. The CDR3 runs to 16 residues. Germline CDR1 SGHRS, CDR2 YFSETQ.

The chain links TRBV3-1 (or the pseudogene TRBV3-2) to TRBJ2-5; perhaps TRBD1 as D (6 bases). Trimming removed 2 bases from V and 4 bases from J, with 8 bases in between. Germline V CDR1 and CDR2: LGHDT, YNNKEL (reference sequence). The CDR3 loop spans 13 amino acids. The CDR3 DNA is TGTGCCAGCAGCCAAACAGGGTCAGAGACCCAGTACTTC. As protein: CASSQTGSETQYF.

As for this clone: Other DNA sequences from this sample encode an identical CDR3 as well. The chain employs TRBV5-1 and TRBJ2-1, with 11 positions matching TRBD2. The CDR3 length is 15 residues. Losses at the gene ends were 2 bases for V and 3 bases for J; bases not matched to a gene: 1. In germline, CDR1 is SGHRS, CDR2 YFSETQ. As DNA, the CDR3 is TGCGCCAGCAGCTTAACTAGCGGGAGCTACAATGAGCAGTTCTTC. Translation: CASSLTSGSYNEQFF.

This chain uses TRBV7-9 with TRBJ2-7; TRBD1 matches 8 bases. Trimming cost V 5 bases and J 0 bases; bases outside gene matches: 6. The V gene's germline CDR1 is SEHNR and CDR2 FQNEAQ (reference sequence). CDR3 length equals 15 residues. This CDR3 is CASSPQQGVSYEQYF. CDR3 nucleotide sequence: TGTGCCAGCAGCCCACAACAGGGGGTCTCCTACGAGCAGTACTTC.

The genes are TRBV24-1 and TRBJ2-5, with D tentatively TRBD2 (6 bases). Germline V gene data show CDR1 as KGHDR and CDR2 as SFDVKD. V shed 5 bases and J shed 2 bases, with 11 bases lying between them. CDR3 size: 14 residues. Here the CDR3 DNA reads TGTGCCACCAGTGCCCCGGGAGCTCAAGAGACCCAGTACTTC. As protein: CATSAPGAQETQYF.

The V gene is TRBV7-9, the J gene TRBJ2-7; D ambiguous. The CDR3 extends over 12 amino acids. Germline-derived CDR1 and CDR2 are SEHNR and FQNEAQ (reference sequence). Between the trimmed V and J ends, which lost 4 bases and 4 bases, there was a span of 8 bases. The CDR3 protein is CASSSTTYEQYF. CDR3 DNA: TGTGCCAGCAGCTCGACAACTTACGAGCAGTACTTC.

This chain connects TRBV20-1 to TRBJ1-6; tentative D call: TRBD1 (5 bases). This CDR3 region has 11 residues. Germline V gene sequence: CDR1 DFQATT, CDR2 SNEGSKA (reference sequence). V lost 3 bases to trimming and J lost 10 bases, with 7 bases between them. CDR3 amino acids: CSASGGSPLHF. CDR3 sequence (DNA): TGCAGTGCTAGCGGGGGATCACCCCTCCACTTT.

This rearrangement joins TRBV6-4 to TRBJ2-4, with D perhaps matching TRBD2 (6 bases). Germline CDR1 is MRHNA and CDR2 is SNTAGT. Between the trimmed V and J ends, which lost 0 bases and 9 bases, there was a span of 9 bases. The CDR3 sequence is 13 residues long. This CDR3 reads CASSDSGGTIQYF. CDR3 nucleotides: TGTGCCAGCAGTGACTCAGGCGGGACCATTCAGTACTTC.

This clone has just a few counts. The gene calls are TRBV5-1 and TRBJ2-3; 9 bases fit TRBD2. The V and J ends lost 0 bases and 5 bases, in that order; junction bases with no gene match: 10. The CDR3 loop spans 17 amino acids. Germline V gene data show CDR1 as SGHRS and CDR2 as YFSETQ. The CDR3 DNA reads as TGCGCCAGCAGCTTGGCCGTCATAGCGGGAGCGGTAGATACGCAGTATTTT. Its protein product is CASSLAVIAGAVDTQYF.

V and J are TRBV7-9 and TRBJ1-5, with D perhaps matching TRBD1 (6 bases). With 5 bases removed from V and 6 bases from J, the gap between germline ends came to 14 bases. CDR3 length equals 14 residues. Per germline, CDR1 SEHNR and CDR2 FQNEAQ (reference sequence). CDR3 residues: CASSQQGATQPQHF. In nucleotides, the CDR3 is TGTGCCAGCAGCCAACAGGGAGCAACTCAGCCCCAGCATTTT.

DNA of the CDR3: TGTGCCAGCTCACCGGACAGGGTGACAGATACGCAGTATTTT. It codes for CASSPDRVTDTQYF. The V and J genes are TRBV18 and TRBJ2-3; TRBD1 matches at 8 bases. The CDR3 sequence is 14 residues long. Trimming removed 3 bases from V and 3 bases from J; junction bases left unmatched: 2. Per germline, CDR1 KGHSH and CDR2 LQKENI.

The rearrangement joins TRBV28 to TRBJ1-4; no clear D gene. The V end was cut by 3 bases, the J end by 8 bases, with 13 bases between. The CDR3 loop spans 14 amino acids. Germline CDR1 is MDHEN and CDR2 is SYDVKM. The CDR3 loop is CASSFGGEEEKLFF. In DNA, the CDR3 is TGTGCCAGCAGTTTTGGTGGGGAGGAGGAAAAACTGTTTTTT. Filled out from reference TRBV28 and TRBJ1-4, the complete variable domain reads DVKVTQSSRYLVKRTGEKVFLECVQDMDHENMFWYRQDPGLGLRLIYFSYDVKMKEKGDIPEGYSVSREKKERFSLILESASTNQTSMYLCASSFGGEEEKLFFGSGTQLSVL.

The J gene is TRBJ2-7, the V gene TRBV5-4; D remains ambiguous. This CDR3 comprises 13 residues. Germline V lookup: CDR1 SGHNT, CDR2 YYREEE (reference sequence). Trimming removed 4 bases at V and 4 bases at J, with 12 bases between. The CDR3 nucleotides read TGTGCCAGCAGCGCAACAGACCCATACGAGCAGTACTTC. As protein: CASSATDPYEQYF.

The rearrangement uses TRBV5-1 and TRBJ2-7; 7 bases fit TRBD1. There are 16 residues in the CDR3. Germline CDR1 and CDR2: SGHRS and YFSETQ. J was trimmed by 2 bases and V by 0 bases; bases with no gene match: 8. The CDR3 DNA sequence: TGCGCCAGCAGCTTGGGACGGGACAGCGGAACCTACGAGCAGTACTTC. It specifies CASSLGRDSGTYEQYF.

The chain is built from TRBV9 and TRBJ1-3; weak D call: TRBD1 (5 bases). V was cut by 6 bases and J by 8 bases, with 21 bases left in between. This CDR3 region has 15 residues. Germline values: CDR1 SGDLS, CDR2 YYNGEE. The CDR3 protein is CASTTGGAVTDTIYF. DNA of the CDR3: TGTGCCAGCACCACAGGCGGTGCCGTGACGGACACCATATATTTT.

The chain carries TRBV5-1 and TRBJ2-7; 11 bases align to TRBD1. V was clipped by 4 bases and J by 5 bases; unmatched bases: 8. Germline lookup yields CDR1 SGHRS and CDR2 YFSETQ. The CDR3 extends over 15 amino acids. The CDR3 DNA sequence: TGCGCCAGCAGCGGGGGACAGGGGGTGGTCAACGAGCAGTACTTC. Translating it yields CASSGGQGVVNEQYF.

The chain is built from TRBV6-5 and TRBJ2-7; 9 nucleotides align to TRBD2. V lost 5 bases to trimming and J lost 1 base; unmatched junction nucleotides: 3. The V gene's germline CDR1 is MNHEY and CDR2 SVGAGI. This CDR3 spans 14 amino acids. CDR3: CASSKREASYEQYF. The CDR3 DNA is TGTGCCAGCAGTAAGCGGGAGGCGTCCTACGAGCAGTACTTC.

The rearrangement joins TRBV19 to TRBJ1-2, with D unresolved. V was cut by 4 bases and J by 4 bases, with 19 bases left in between. The CDR3 spans 16 residues. CDR1 and CDR2 from the germline V gene are LNHDA and SQIVND (reference sequence). CDR3 sequence reads: CASSSLLGRWAYGYTF. Written as DNA, the CDR3 is TGTGCCAGTAGTAGCCTACTAGGGCGATGGGCCTATGGCTACACCTTC.